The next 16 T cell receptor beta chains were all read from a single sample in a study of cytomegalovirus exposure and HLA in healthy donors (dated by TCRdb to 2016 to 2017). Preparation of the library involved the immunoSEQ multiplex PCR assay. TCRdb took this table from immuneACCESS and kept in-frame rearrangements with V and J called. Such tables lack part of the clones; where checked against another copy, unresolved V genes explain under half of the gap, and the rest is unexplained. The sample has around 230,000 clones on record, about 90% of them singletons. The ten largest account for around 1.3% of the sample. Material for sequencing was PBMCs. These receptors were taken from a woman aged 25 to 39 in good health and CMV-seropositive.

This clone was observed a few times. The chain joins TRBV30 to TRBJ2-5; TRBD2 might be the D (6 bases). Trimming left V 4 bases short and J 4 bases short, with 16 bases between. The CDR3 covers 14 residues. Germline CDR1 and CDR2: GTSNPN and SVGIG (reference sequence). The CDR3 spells CAWTKWGGSETQYF. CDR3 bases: TGTGCCTGGACCAAATGGGGAGGATCAGAGACCCAGTACTTC.

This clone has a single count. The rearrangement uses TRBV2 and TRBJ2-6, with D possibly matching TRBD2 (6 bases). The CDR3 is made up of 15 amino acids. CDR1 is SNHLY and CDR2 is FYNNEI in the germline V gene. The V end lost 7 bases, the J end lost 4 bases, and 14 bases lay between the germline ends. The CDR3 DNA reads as TGTGCCAGCATGGTGGGGGGTGCGGGGGCCAACGTCCTGACTTTC. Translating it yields CASMVGGAGANVLTF.

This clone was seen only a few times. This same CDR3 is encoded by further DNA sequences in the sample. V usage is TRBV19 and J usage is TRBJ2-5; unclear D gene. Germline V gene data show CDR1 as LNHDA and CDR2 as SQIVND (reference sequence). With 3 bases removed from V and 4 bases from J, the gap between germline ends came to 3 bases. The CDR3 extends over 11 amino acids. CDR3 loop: CASSIRETQYF. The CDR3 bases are TGTGCCAGTAGTATTCGAGAGACCCAGTACTTC.

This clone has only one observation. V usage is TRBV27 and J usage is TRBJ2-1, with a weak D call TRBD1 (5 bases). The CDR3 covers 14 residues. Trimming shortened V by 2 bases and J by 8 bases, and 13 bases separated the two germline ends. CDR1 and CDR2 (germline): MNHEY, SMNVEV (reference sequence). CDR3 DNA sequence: TGTGCCAGCAGTTTAGTGCAGGGTCTAGATGAGCAGTTCTTC. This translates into CASSLVQGLDEQFF.

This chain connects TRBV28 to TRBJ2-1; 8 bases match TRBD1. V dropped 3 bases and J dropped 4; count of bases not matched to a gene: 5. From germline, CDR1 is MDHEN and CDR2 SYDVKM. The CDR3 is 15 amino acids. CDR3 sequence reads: CASSFLGQEYNEQFF. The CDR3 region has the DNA TGTGCCAGCAGTTTTTTGGGACAGGAGTACAATGAGCAGTTCTTC.

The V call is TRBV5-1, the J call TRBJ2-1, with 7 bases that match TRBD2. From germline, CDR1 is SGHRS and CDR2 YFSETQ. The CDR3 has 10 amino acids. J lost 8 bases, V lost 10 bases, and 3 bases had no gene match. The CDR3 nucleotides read TGCGCCGAACGGGGGGATGAGCAGTTCTTC. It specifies CAERGDEQFF. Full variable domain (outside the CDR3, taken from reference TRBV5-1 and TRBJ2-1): KAGVTQTPRYLIKTRGQQVTLSCSPISGHRSVSWYQQTPGQGLQFLFEYFSETQRNKGNFPGRFSGRQFSNSRSEMNVSTLELGDSALYLCAERGDEQFFGPGTRLTVL.

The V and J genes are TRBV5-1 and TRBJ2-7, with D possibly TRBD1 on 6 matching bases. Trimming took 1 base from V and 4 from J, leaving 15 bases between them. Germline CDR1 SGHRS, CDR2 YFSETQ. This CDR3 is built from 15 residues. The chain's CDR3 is CASSLYRTDPYEQYF. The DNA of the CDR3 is TGCGCCAGCAGCTTGTACAGGACAGACCCTTACGAGCAGTACTTC.

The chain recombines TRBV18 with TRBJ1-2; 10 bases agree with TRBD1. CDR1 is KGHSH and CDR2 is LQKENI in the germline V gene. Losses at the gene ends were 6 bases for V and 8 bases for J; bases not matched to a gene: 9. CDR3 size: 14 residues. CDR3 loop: CASSPGQGISGYTF. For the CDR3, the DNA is TGTGCCAGCTCCCCGGGACAGGGGATCTCGGGCTACACCTTC.

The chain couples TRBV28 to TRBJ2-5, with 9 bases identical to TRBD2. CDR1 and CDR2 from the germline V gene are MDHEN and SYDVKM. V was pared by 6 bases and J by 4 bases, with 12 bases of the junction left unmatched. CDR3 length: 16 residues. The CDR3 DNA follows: TGTGCCAGCAGCATGGGCTCGGCTAGCGGGATAGAGACCCAGTACTTC. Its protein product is CASSMGSASGIETQYF. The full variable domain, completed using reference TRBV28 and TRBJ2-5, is DVKVTQSSRYLVKRTGEKVFLECVQDMDHENMFWYRQDPGLGLRLIYFSYDVKMKEKGDIPEGYSVSREKKERFSLILESASTNQTSMYLCASSMGSASGIETQYFGPGTRLLVL.

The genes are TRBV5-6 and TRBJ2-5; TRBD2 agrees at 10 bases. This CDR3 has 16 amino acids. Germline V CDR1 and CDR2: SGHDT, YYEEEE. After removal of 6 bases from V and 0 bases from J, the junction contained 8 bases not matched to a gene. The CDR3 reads CASTGLAARNQETQYF. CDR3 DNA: TGTGCCAGCACCGGACTAGCGGCCAGAAACCAAGAGACCCAGTACTTC.

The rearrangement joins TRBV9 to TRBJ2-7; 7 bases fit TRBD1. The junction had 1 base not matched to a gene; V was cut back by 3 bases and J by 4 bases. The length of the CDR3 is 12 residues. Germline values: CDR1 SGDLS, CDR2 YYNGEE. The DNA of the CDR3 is TGTGCCAGCAGCGGACAGGGATACGAGCAGTACTTC. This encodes CASSGQGYEQYF. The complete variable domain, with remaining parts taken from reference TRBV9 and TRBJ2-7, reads DSGVTQTPKHLITATGQRVTLRCSPRSGDLSVYWYQQSLDQGLQFLIQYYNGEERAKGNILERFSAQQFPDLHSELNLSSLELGDSALYFCASSGQGYEQYFGPGTRLTVT.

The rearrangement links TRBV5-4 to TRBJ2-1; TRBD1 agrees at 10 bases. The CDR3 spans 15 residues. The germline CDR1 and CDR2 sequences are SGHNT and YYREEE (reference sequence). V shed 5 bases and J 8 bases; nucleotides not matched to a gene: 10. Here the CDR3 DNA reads TGTGCCAGCAGGGCGACAGGGGGCGCCCCCGATGAGCAGTTCTTC. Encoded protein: CASRATGGAPDEQFF.

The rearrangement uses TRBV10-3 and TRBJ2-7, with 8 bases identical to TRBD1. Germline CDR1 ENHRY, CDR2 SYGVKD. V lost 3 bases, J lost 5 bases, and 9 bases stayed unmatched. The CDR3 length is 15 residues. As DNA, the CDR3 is TGTGCCATCAGTGATCCAGGGGGCGCGAGGAACGAGCAGTACTTC. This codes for CAISDPGGARNEQYF.

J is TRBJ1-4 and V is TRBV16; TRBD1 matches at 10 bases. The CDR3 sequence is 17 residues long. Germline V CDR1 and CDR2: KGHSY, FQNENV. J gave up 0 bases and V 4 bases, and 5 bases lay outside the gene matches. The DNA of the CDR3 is TGTGCCAGCAGCCCCGGGACAGGGGTTACAACTAATGAAAAACTGTTTTTT. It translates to CASSPGTGVTTNEKLFF.

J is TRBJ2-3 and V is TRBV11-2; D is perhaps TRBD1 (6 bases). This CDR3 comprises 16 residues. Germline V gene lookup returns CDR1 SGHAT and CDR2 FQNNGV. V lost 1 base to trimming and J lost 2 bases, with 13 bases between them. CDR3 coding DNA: TGTGCCAGCAGCTTAGTTCCAGGGGTTATCACAGATACGCAGTATTTT. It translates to CASSLVPGVITDTQYF.

The CDR3 coding sequence is TGTGCCAGCAGCTTAGTTACTAGCGGTTATTCCTACGAGCAGTACTTC. It yields the protein CASSLVTSGYSYEQYF. The chain is built from TRBV7-9 and TRBJ2-7; 8 nucleotides line up with TRBD2. The V gene end was trimmed by 1 base and the J gene end by 1 base; junction bases not matched to a gene: 6. The CDR3 covers 16 residues. Germline V gene sequence: CDR1 SEHNR, CDR2 FQNEAQ (reference sequence).